Sequencing of this TCR beta chain was carried out in a study of beta chain features in type 1 diabetes listed by TCRdb under 2018. Regarding the research as a whole: Patients and healthy donors did not differ in mean age, gender distribution, total cell number or subset yield. A total of roughly 99 million sorted cells were examined across all samples, and the number of cells per subset was strongly correlated with RNA yield. In the study, TCRB repertoires of sorted circulating CD4+ T cell subsets from recently diagnosed type 1 diabetes patients were compared with those of matched healthy donors. Naive and central memory subsets were obtained from all 30 or so donors, but regulatory and stem cell-like memory subsets were isolated from only 8 patients and roughly eight healthy donors. Study-wide conclusions, independent of this receptor: Because the HLA sub-analyses included only small numbers of individuals, any influence of HLA type on TCRB rearrangement was left unresolved. Because cDNA rather than genomic DNA was sequenced, highly expressing activated cells could have been over-represented, although no difference in activation and CD3 levels was found between groups. Fewer insertions and more nucleotide deletions at VDJ recombination sites were observed in patients with type 1 diabetes, implying thymic rearrangement abnormalities. Shorter templates might be favored by PCR, yet because patient and control samples were amplified and corrected together, any such skew would affect both groups equally. A moderate but significant shortening of TCRB CDR3 length was observed in type 1 diabetes patients in all four CD4+ subsets. The naive, central memory and regulatory TCRB repertoires appeared to resemble one another more closely among patients than among healthy donors.

Each donor gave one peripheral blood draw, roughly 0.11 L on average, collected into heparinised tubes. Using a panel that included CD45RO, CCR7, CD25, CD127, CD95 and CD27, naive, central memory, regulatory and stem cell-like memory CD4+ T cells were sorted on a BD FACSAria II. A purity above 95% was achieved for all sorted populations. PBMCs were isolated immediately by Lymphoprep density gradient centrifugation and stained directly without culture. So that batch effects would be minimized, each experiment stained and sorted samples in pairs, pairing one healthy donor with one patient. The entire amount of isolated RNA was reverse transcribed using the High Capacity cDNA Reverse Transcription Kit, so the sequenced TCRB transcripts were expressed ones. Naive, central memory and regulatory T cell samples underwent deep immunoSEQ sequencing, averaging about 3.3 million total reads per sample. Sorted cells were lysed in RLT buffer and RNA was extracted with DNase-treated RNeasy Micro or Mini kits, depending on cell number. To prevent cross-contamination, every cell subset was processed on its own, while patient and healthy donor samples were processed together. TCRB sequences were amplified from cDNA with the immunoSEQ multiplex PCR, producing 87-bp fragments spanning the CDR3 region. The amplicons were sequenced using the Illumina HiSeq platform. Concerning the study's data processing: Synthetic template baselines were used to correct PCR bias computationally, reads within Hamming distance 2 were collapsed, and singletons that could not be merged were discarded. Reads were aligned against IMGT so that V, D and J genes, CDR3 length and insertions or deletions at six rearrangement sites could be assigned. Within each subset, clonotype counts were normalized to sorted cell number, and only after that were true diversity and Gini coefficients computed with the tcR R package. The overlap coefficient, calculated on TCRB nucleotide sequences, was used to quantify repertoire sharing. Out-of-frame TCRB sequences from naive cells were analyzed to stand in for the pre-selection repertoire. Drawn from immuneACCESS, this table holds only the in-frame rearrangements with V and J called that TCRdb kept. Clones are partly lost; checked studies trace under half to an unresolved V gene and leave the rest unexplained. V, J and clone size reflect that table, while D and trimming were determined from the DNA. Here the sample has approximately 730,000 clones; about an eighth occur a single time. Jointly, the top ten make up approximately 0.021% of the sample.

Inclusive of the bounding cysteine and phenylalanine, the CDR3 is 15 residues long. Only the CDR3 region is kept as DNA, spanning 45 bases read in frame from base 1. The germline V gene (reference sequence) specifies MNHNY as CDR1 and SVGAGI as CDR2. V is clipped by 4 bases and J by 1 base, and the sequence between their germline boundaries is 13 bases long. As regards this clone: Its antigen is currently not known. No base quality information exists; no much larger clone differs at one position.

The TCR was taken from a man aged 18 to 35 with type 1 diabetes. Source material: naive CD4+ T cells from blood. Per the publication, the cell subset or site label means: true naive CD4+ T cells. The V and J segments used are TRBV6-6 and TRBJ2-5; TRBD2 is a possible D gene, resting on 6 matching bases. The CDR3 here reads CASSSRMGGQETQYF. The bases read TGTGCCAGCAGTTCTCGGATGGGGGGCCAAGAGACCCAGTACTTC.